One sample yielded the 13 T cell receptor beta chains listed below, sequenced in a study of blood T cell repertoires in COVID-19. TCRdb keeps only in-frame clones here, not all; method: immunoSEQ multiplex PCR. This sample has tens of thousands of clones; 70% to 90% occur once, and the top ten carry about a sixth. Sequenced input: peripheral blood. The receptors were gathered from a human donor in a cohort sampled during active COVID-19.

The chain carries TRBV4-3 and TRBJ1-4; tentative D call: TRBD1 (6 bases). Per germline, CDR1 LGHNA and CDR2 YSLEER. This CDR3 is built from 19 residues. The ends were cut back, 0 bases at V and 0 bases at J, with 17 bases in the middle. The CDR3 protein is CASSQDPPGGAATNEKLFF. In DNA form, the CDR3 reads TGCGCCAGCAGCCAAGATCCCCCGGGGGGGGCAGCAACTAATGAAAAACTGTTTTTT.

The chain is built from TRBV14 and TRBJ1-6; 7 positions match TRBD1. Per germline, CDR1 SGHDN and CDR2 FVKESK. This CDR3 has 15 residues. J gave up 6 bases and V 6 bases, and 8 bases lay outside the gene matches. CDR3 amino acids: CASRPTTGTNSPLHF. In DNA, the CDR3 is TGTGCCAGCAGGCCAACGACAGGGACTAATTCACCCCTCCACTTT.

The J gene is TRBJ1-3, the V gene TRBV28; TRBD1 aligns across 8 bases. CDR3 length: 16 residues. Germline lookup yields CDR1 MDHEN and CDR2 SYDVKM. J gave up 0 bases and V 5 bases, and 6 bases lay outside the gene matches. The CDR3 DNA is TGTGCCAGCAGTCGGTGGACAGGGAGCTCTGGAAACACCATATATTTT. It is translated as CASSRWTGSSGNTIYF.

This chain connects TRBV7-3 to TRBJ2-7; 9 bases match TRBD1. The CDR3 contains 12 residues. The junction had 3 bases not matched to a gene; V was cut back by 5 bases and J by 7 bases. Per germline, CDR1 SGHTA and CDR2 FQGTGA. CDR3 sequence reads: CASSADRGEQYF. DNA for the CDR3: TGTGCCAGCAGCGCAGACAGGGGGGAGCAGTACTTC.

The rearrangement links TRBV28 to TRBJ2-1; 7 bases line up with TRBD1. This CDR3 spans 14 amino acids. The germline gives CDR1 MDHEN, CDR2 SYDVKM. The junction had 9 bases not matched to a gene; V was cut back by 7 bases and J by 6 bases. The CDR3 loop is CASTPTGTVNEQFF. The CDR3 bases are TGTGCCAGCACCCCAACCGGGACAGTCAATGAGCAGTTCTTC.

This clone was recorded only once. V usage is TRBV12-3 or TRBV12-4 and J usage is TRBJ1-5; the match to TRBD1 covers 7 bases. V shed 10 bases, J shed 5 bases, and the junction held 8 bases outside the gene matches. There are 13 residues in the CDR3. CDR3 nucleotide sequence: TGTGCCACCACGGGGACAGACTATCAGCCCCAGCATTTT. Residues: CATTGTDYQPQHF.

This clone turned up a few times. This sequence joins TRBV24-1 and TRBJ2-7; 7 bases fit TRBD1. CDR3 length: 13 amino acids. Germline CDR1 is KGHDR and CDR2 is SFDVKD. Losses at the gene ends were 7 bases for V and 5 bases for J; bases not matched to a gene: 7. The CDR3 loop reads CATRRDSENEQYF. CDR3 DNA sequence: TGTGCCACCAGGAGGGACAGCGAAAACGAGCAGTACTTC.

The J gene is TRBJ1-5, the V gene TRBV29-1; maybe TRBD1 (6 bases). Between the trimmed V and J ends, which lost 5 bases and 3 bases, there was a span of 14 bases. The CDR3 contains 14 residues. Germline V lookup: CDR1 SQVTM, CDR2 ANQGSEA. This CDR3 is CSVSTGTLNQPQHF. CDR3 coding DNA: TGCAGCGTTTCCACCGGGACACTCAATCAGCCCCAGCATTTT.

V and J are TRBV30 and TRBJ2-5, with 11 bases aligning to TRBD2. The CDR3 runs to 14 residues. Germline trimming cut 3 bases from V and 5 bases from J; bases unmatched to any gene: 5. In germline, CDR1 is GTSNPN, CDR2 SVGIG (reference sequence). The CDR3 DNA reads as TGTGCCTGGAGATTAGCGGGGGGGCACGAGACCCAGTACTTC. Its translation is CAWRLAGGHETQYF.

V and J are TRBV11-2 and TRBJ2-2; the match to TRBD2 covers 10 bases. Germline CDR1 is SGHAT and CDR2 is FQNNGV. The CDR3 has 15 residues. V gave up 5 bases and J gave up 4 bases; unmatched junction bases: 4. In DNA, the CDR3 is TGTGCCAGCAGCCGAGCGGGGGGGCTCACCGGGGAGCTGTTTTTT. It specifies CASSRAGGLTGELFF. The entire variable domain, with the rest obtained from reference TRBV11-2 and TRBJ2-2, is as follows: EAGVAQSPRYKIIEKRQSVAFWCNPISGHATLYWYQQILGQGPKLLIQFQNNGVVDDSQLPKDRFSAERLKGVDSTLKIQPAKLEDSAVYLCASSRAGGLTGELFFGEGSRLTVL.

This rearrangement joins TRBV6-2 or TRBV6-3 to TRBJ1-2; D may be TRBD1 (5 bases). This CDR3 contains 17 residues. Trimming pared 0 bases from V and 5 bases from J, leaving 19 bases between. In germline, CDR1 is MNHEY, CDR2 SVGEGT. The CDR3 DNA sequence: TGTGCCAGCAGTTACTCAAGGGGCTATACGAGTCCATATGGCTACACCTTC. Translation: CASSYSRGYTSPYGYTF.

V and J are TRBV5-1 and TRBJ1-3, with a possible D match to TRBD1 (5 bases). Germline CDR1 and CDR2: SGHRS and YFSETQ. CDR3 length: 14 amino acids. Trimming removed 1 base from V and 3 bases from J, with 8 bases in between. This CDR3 is CASSLSTGGNTIYF. The CDR3 DNA follows: TGCGCCAGCAGCTTGAGTACAGGTGGAAACACCATATATTTT.

A single count supports this clone. This sequence joins TRBV7-3 and TRBJ2-2, with D unclear. Trimming shortened V by 6 bases and J by 1 base, and 12 bases separated the two germline ends. The CDR3 sequence is 15 residues long. Per the germline V gene, CDR1 is SGHTA and CDR2 is FQGTGA. CDR3 sequence (DNA): TGTGCCAGCAGTCGCGCGCGAGGGAACACCGGGGAGCTGTTTTTT. It translates to CASSRARGNTGELFF.